This TCR beta chain was recovered during a study of blood T cell repertoires in COVID-19. For the study at large: Material from acute and convalescent COVID-19 was sourced from the United States, Italy and Spain. T cells, B-cell-depleted T cells, or PBMCs supplied cDNA or gDNA.

Unmatched junction bases numbered 4, after V lost 6 bases and J lost 3 bases. This CDR3 is built from 14 residues. The germline V gene encodes CDR1 MNHEY and CDR2 SVGAGI. Per the original methods: Estimation of nucleated cell counts was performed using reference gene primer amplification. Measured with immunoSEQ multiplex PCR; TCRdb has only the in-frame clones, and not every one. V and J calls and clone size follow that table, whereas D and trimming were derived from the DNA. The data show about 70,000 clones, about 81% seen once. The rearrangement links TRBV6-5 to TRBJ2-7; 11 bases match TRBD2. The sequence was obtained from an elderly man with acute or convalescent COVID-19. Sequenced: peripheral blood. Here the CDR3 reads CASSLGLADYEQYF. The CDR3 nucleotides read TGTGCCAGCAGCCTGGGACTAGCGGACTACGAGCAGTACTTC.